These 16 T cell receptor beta chains share one sample of origin, sequenced in a study of OX40 agonist ivuxolimab in advanced cancers. Data came from immunoSEQ multiplex PCR; TCRdb stores just in-frame clones and leaves some out. Seen here are 50,000 or so clones, roughly 88% observed once, and the top ten hold 3.5%. The specimen comprised CD4+ or CD8+ T cells sorted from blood, sampled in a trial of the OX40 agonist ivuxolimab. The receptors come from an adult with an advanced solid tumor such as melanoma, head and neck, liver or kidney cancer.

This clone was recorded a few times. The chain joins TRBV13 to TRBJ2-1; 13 bases fit TRBD2. This CDR3 is built from 16 residues. The germline CDR1 and CDR2 sequences are PRHDT and FYEKMQ (reference sequence). The J segment lost 8 bases and the V segment lost 6 bases, leaving 10 bases of the junction unmatched. The CDR3 DNA reads TGTGCCAGCAGACCGACGACTAGCGGGAGGAAGTATGAGCAGTTCTTC. Residues: CASRPTTSGRKYEQFF. Complete variable domain (other parts from reference TRBV13 and TRBJ2-1): AAGVIQSPRHLIKEKRETATLKCYPIPRHDTVYWYQQGPGQDPQFLISFYEKMQSDKGSIPDRFSAQQFSDYHSELNMSSLELGDSALYFCASRPTTSGRKYEQFFGPGTRLTVL.

CDR3 coding DNA: TGTGCCAGCAGCCAAGGTGACAGGAGCTACACCTTC. Translating it yields CASSQGDRSYTF. V is TRBV4-2 and J is TRBJ1-2; maybe TRBD1 (6 bases). The CDR3 spans 12 residues. Germline CDR1 and CDR2: LGHNA and YNFKEQ. V was pared by 1 base and J by 9 bases, with 9 bases between.

The V and J genes are TRBV6-4 and TRBJ2-3; no clear D gene. The germline V gene encodes CDR1 MRHNA and CDR2 SNTAGT. Trimming took off 2 bases at V and 2 bases at J, with 5 bases between the two ends. This CDR3 spans 13 amino acids. CDR3 nucleotides: TGTGCCAGCAGTGACCAATCCACAGATACGCAGTATTTT. It codes for CASSDQSTDTQYF.

The chain is built from TRBV11-3 and TRBJ2-1, with D perhaps given as TRBD1 or TRBD2 (5 bases each). Germline values: CDR1 SGHNT, CDR2 YENEEA. The CDR3 has 15 residues. Trimming cost V 5 bases and J 4 bases, with 15 bases left between them. CDR3 DNA: TGTGCCAGCAGCCGGGGCGGATACTTATACAATGAGCAGTTCTTC. The encoded protein is CASSRGGYLYNEQFF.

The chain uses TRBV7-8 and TRBJ2-5; 8 bases agree with TRBD2. The CDR3 has 16 residues. The germline CDR1 and CDR2 sequences are SGHVS and FQNEAQ. Trimming at V came to 5 bases and at J to 5 bases, leaving 13 bases not matched to a gene. This CDR3 reads CASSPLDGRAGETQYF. In nucleotides, the CDR3 is TGTGCCAGCAGCCCCCTTGACGGGAGGGCCGGGGAGACCCAGTACTTC.

The chain joins TRBV11-3 to TRBJ2-3, with D hard to call. This CDR3 has 13 residues. In germline, CDR1 is SGHNT, CDR2 YENEEA. Trimming left V 3 bases short and J 3 bases short, with 7 bases between. This chain's CDR3 is CASSFEVTDTQYF. Here the CDR3 DNA reads TGTGCCAGCAGCTTTGAGGTTACAGATACGCAGTATTTT. The whole variable domain, remainder taken from reference TRBV11-3 and TRBJ2-3, is EAGVVQSPRYKIIEKKQPVAFWCNPISGHNTLYWYLQNLGQGPELLIRYENEEAVDDSQLPKDRFSAERLKGVDSTLKIQPAELGDSAVYLCASSFEVTDTQYFGPGTRLTVL.

The V gene is TRBV28, the J gene TRBJ2-2; 14 bases align to TRBD2. The CDR3 consists of 16 residues. Germline V gives CDR1 MDHEN, CDR2 SYDVKM. V was clipped by 3 bases and J by 7 bases; unmatched bases: 4. As DNA, the CDR3 is TGTGCCAGCAGTTTGGGACTAGCGGGAGCGATCGGGGAGCTGTTTTTT. This gives the protein CASSLGLAGAIGELFF.

The V and J genes are TRBV11-2 and TRBJ1-1; a weak D match, TRBD1 (5 bases). The V end lost 3 bases, the J end lost 10 bases, and 12 bases lay between the germline ends. This CDR3 spans 12 amino acids. Germline lookup yields CDR1 SGHAT and CDR2 FQNNGV. CDR3 DNA sequence: TGTGCCAGCAGCTTGAAGACAGTAGGAGCTTTCTTT. This gives the protein CASSLKTVGAFF.

The chain uses TRBV19 and TRBJ1-5, with D uncertain. The CDR3 has 12 amino acids. Germline values: CDR1 LNHDA, CDR2 SQIVND (reference sequence). Between the trimmed V and J ends, which lost 5 bases and 10 bases, there was a span of 12 bases. The CDR3 is CASSLIPQPQHF. CDR3 DNA sequence: TGTGCCAGTAGTCTGATCCCCCAACCCCAGCATTTT.

The J gene is TRBJ2-5, the V gene TRBV19; D is perhaps TRBD1 or TRBD2 (6 bases each). The germline V gene has CDR1 LNHDA and CDR2 SQIVND (reference sequence). The CDR3 consists of 14 residues. V was shortened by 11 bases and J by 0 bases, with 16 bases between the two germline ends. The CDR3: CASRGGGYQETQYF. The CDR3 DNA is TGTGCCTCCCGAGGAGGGGGGTACCAAGAGACCCAGTACTTC.

A remark on this clone: One junction end disagrees with the germline gene, perhaps due to a read error. This rearrangement joins TRBV29-1 to TRBJ2-3, with 8 bases identical to TRBD1. The CDR3 covers 16 residues. The germline V gene has CDR1 SQVTM and CDR2 ANQGSEA. CDR3 in DNA: TGCAGCGTTGAACCTCGACAGGGGTGGAATTCAGATGCGCAGTATTTT. It encodes CSVEPRQGWNSDAQYF.

The chain employs TRBV21-1 and TRBJ2-7; the table names TRBD1, a call not compared with the DNA. TRBV21-1 is reported as a pseudogene. This CDR3 comprises 14 residues. DNA of the CDR3: TGTGCCAGCAGGGGGACACAGGTAGCCTACGAGCAGTACTTC. This sequence encodes CASRGTQVAYEQYF.

The CDR3 nucleotides are TGTGCCAGCAGCTTAACCGATGTAATGAACACTGAAGCTTTCTTT. Residues: CASSLTDVMNTEAFF. This chain links TRBV7-9 with TRBJ1-1; D unclear. The CDR3 length is 15 residues. Germline V lookup: CDR1 SEHNR, CDR2 FQNEAQ (reference sequence). Trimming cost V 2 bases and J 0 bases, with 10 bases left between them.

The chain joins TRBV11-2 to TRBJ2-2; TRBD2 aligns across 10 bases. V was clipped by 2 bases and J by 1 base; unmatched bases: 4. The length of the CDR3 is 17 residues. Germline assignment: CDR1 SGHAT and CDR2 FQNNGV. The CDR3: CASSLTRLAGNTGELFF. The CDR3 DNA reads as TGTGCCAGCAGCTTAACTCGACTAGCGGGGAACACCGGGGAGCTGTTTTTT.

This sequence joins TRBV18 and TRBJ1-1; weak D call: TRBD1 (6 bases). CDR1 KGHSH and CDR2 LQKENI come from the germline V gene. This CDR3 spans 15 amino acids. V was trimmed by 4 bases and J by 1 base, leaving 13 bases between them. Here the CDR3 DNA reads TGTGCCAGCTCACGGGAACAGGGCGGGAACACTGAAGCTTTCTTT. Protein product: CASSREQGGNTEAFF. Full variable domain (outside the CDR3, taken from reference TRBV18 and TRBJ1-1): NAGVMQNPRHLVRRRGQEARLRCSPMKGHSHVYWYRQLPEEGLKFMVYLQKENIIDESGMPKERFSAEFPKEGPSILRIQQVVRGDSAAYFCASSREQGGNTEAFFGQGTRLTVV.

The chain uses TRBV27 and TRBJ2-1; TRBD2 matches 12 bases. The CDR3 is made up of 18 amino acids. Per the germline V gene, CDR1 is MNHEY and CDR2 is SMNVEV (reference sequence). Unmatched junction bases numbered 5, after V lost 2 bases and J lost 0 bases. The CDR3, as DNA: TGTGCCAGCAGTTTACGACTAGCGGGAGAGATCTCCTACAATGAGCAGTTCTTC. It encodes CASSLRLAGEISYNEQFF.